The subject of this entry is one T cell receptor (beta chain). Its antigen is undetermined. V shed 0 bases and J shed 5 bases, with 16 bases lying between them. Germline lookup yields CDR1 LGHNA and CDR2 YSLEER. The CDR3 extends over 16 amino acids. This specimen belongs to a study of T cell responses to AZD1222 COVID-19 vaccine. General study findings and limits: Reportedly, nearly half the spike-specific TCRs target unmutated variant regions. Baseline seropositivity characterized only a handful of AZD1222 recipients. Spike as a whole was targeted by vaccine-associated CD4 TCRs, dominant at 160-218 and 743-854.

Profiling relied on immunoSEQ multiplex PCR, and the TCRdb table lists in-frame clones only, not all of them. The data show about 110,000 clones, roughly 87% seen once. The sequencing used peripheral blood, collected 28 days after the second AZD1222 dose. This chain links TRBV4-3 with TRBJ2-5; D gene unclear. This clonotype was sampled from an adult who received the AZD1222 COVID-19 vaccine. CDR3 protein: CASSQDSTVLGETQYF. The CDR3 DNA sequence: TGCGCCAGCAGCCAAGATAGCACAGTCCTTGGGGAGACCCAGTACTTC.